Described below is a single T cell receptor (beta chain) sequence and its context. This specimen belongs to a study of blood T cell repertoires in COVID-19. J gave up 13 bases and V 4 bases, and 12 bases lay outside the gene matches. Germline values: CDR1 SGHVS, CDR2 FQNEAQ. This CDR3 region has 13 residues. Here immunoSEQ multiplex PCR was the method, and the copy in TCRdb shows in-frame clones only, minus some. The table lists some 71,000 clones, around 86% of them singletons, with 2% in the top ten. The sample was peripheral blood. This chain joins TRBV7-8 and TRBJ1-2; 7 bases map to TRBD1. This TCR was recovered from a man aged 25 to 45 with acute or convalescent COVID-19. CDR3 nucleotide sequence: TGTGCCAGCAGCTCTACTCCGGGACAGCTAACCACCTTC. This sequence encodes CASSSTPGQLTTF.